This entry lists 10 T cell receptor beta chains sequenced from one sample in a study of shared clonotypes between healthy human individuals (dated by TCRdb to about 2020). CD8 naive samples were CD45RO-negative cells positively selected for CCR7, giving a CD45RA+CCR7+ population that excluded TemRA cells. Library preparation employed the immunoSEQ multiplex PCR assay. This is the immuneACCESS table as TCRdb keeps it, with only in-frame sequences that have V and J called. A part of the clones is gone; compared with another copy, unresolved V genes explain less than half, and the rest is unexplained. This sample is represented by about 590,000 clones; around 95% of them were singletons. 0.11% of the sample is taken by the ten largest. Material for sequencing was naive CD8+ T cells sorted from blood. The sample's cell subset or site label is to be understood as: CD45RA+CCR7+. The source is a woman in her twenties or thirties in good health.

V usage is TRBV27 and J usage is TRBJ2-1; unclear D gene. The CDR3 extends over 14 amino acids. In germline, CDR1 is MNHEY, CDR2 SMNVEV (reference sequence). The germline V and J ends were trimmed by 3 bases and 6 bases, with 12 bases remaining between them. This CDR3 reads CASSLRYSINEQFF. The CDR3 DNA is TGTGCCAGCAGTTTGAGGTACAGCATCAATGAGCAGTTCTTC.

This clone was picked up one time. This chain's CDR3 is CASSLDRGSPLHF. In DNA, the CDR3 is TGTGCCAGCAGCTTAGACCGCGGCTCACCCCTCCACTTT. V is TRBV7-6 and J is TRBJ1-6; D is ambiguous. This CDR3 has 13 residues. The germline CDR1 and CDR2 sequences are SGHVS and FNYEAQ. V lost 1 base to trimming and J lost 10 bases, with 8 bases between them. Full variable domain (rest looked up from reference TRBV7-6 and TRBJ1-6): GAGVSQSPRYKVTKRGQDVALRCDPISGHVSLYWYRQALGQGPEFLTYFNYEAQQDKSGLPNDRFSAERPEGSISTLTIQRTEQRDSAMYRCASSLDRGSPLHFGNGTRLTVT.

The chain recombines TRBV2 with TRBJ1-5; D not resolved. Germline assignment: CDR1 SNHLY and CDR2 FYNNEI. The germline V and J ends were trimmed by 3 bases and 0 bases, with 9 bases remaining between them. This CDR3 region has 15 residues. The CDR3 reads CASSEKSHSNQPQHF. The CDR3 nucleotides are TGTGCCAGCAGTGAGAAATCCCATAGCAATCAGCCCCAGCATTTT. Combining the CDR3 with reference TRBV2 and TRBJ1-5 gives the whole variable domain EPEVTQTPSHQVTQMGQEVILRCVPISNHLYFYWYRQILGQKVEFLVSFYNNEISEKSEIFDDQFSVERPDGSNFTLKIRSTKLEDSAMYFCASSEKSHSNQPQHFGDGTRLSIL.

This chain joins TRBV19 and TRBJ2-7; 10 positions match TRBD1. Germline V lookup: CDR1 LNHDA, CDR2 SQIVND (reference sequence). V gave up 5 bases and J gave up 12 bases; unmatched junction bases: 16. This CDR3 contains 15 residues. The CDR3 loop reads CASSSPGTGVPHPYF. DNA for the CDR3: TGTGCCAGTAGTTCCCCCGGGACAGGGGTCCCTCACCCGTACTTC. The entire variable domain, with the rest obtained from reference TRBV19 and TRBJ2-7, is as follows: DGGITQSPKYLFRKEGQNVTLSCEQNLNHDAMYWYRQDPGQGLRLIYYSQIVNDFQKGDIAEGYSVSREKKESFPLTVTSAQKNPTAFYLCASSSPGTGVPHPYFGPGTRLTVT.

V usage is TRBV23-1 and J usage is TRBJ2-7; D is tentatively TRBD1 or TRBD2 (5 bases each). TRBV23-1 is filed as an ORF, its function uncertain. Trimming removed 4 bases at V and 0 bases at J, with 13 bases between. CDR3 length equals 15 residues. Here the CDR3 reads CASSRQGPSSYEQYF. CDR3 bases: TGCGCCAGCAGTCGGCAGGGACCAAGCTCCTACGAGCAGTACTTC.

The gene calls are TRBV5-8 and TRBJ1-5, with D unresolved. Germline V CDR1 and CDR2: SGHTS, YDEGEE. The CDR3 contains 14 residues. V lost 1 base, J lost 2 bases, and 7 bases lay in between. In DNA, the CDR3 is TGTGCCAGCAGCTTGTATATAGGCAATCAGCCCCAGCATTTT. This gives the protein CASSLYIGNQPQHF.

The V gene is TRBV7-9, the J gene TRBJ2-1; no clear D gene. The CDR3 is 14 amino acids. Germline loops: CDR1 SEHNR, CDR2 FQNEAQ (reference sequence). V lost 5 bases and J 1 base, leaving 9 bases between the germline ends. The CDR3 loop is CASSAPGSYNEQFF. The CDR3 nucleotides read TGTGCCAGCAGCGCACCAGGTTCCTACAATGAGCAGTTCTTC.

The J gene is TRBJ2-2, the V gene TRBV5-1; 11 nucleotides align to TRBD2. Germline V CDR1 and CDR2: SGHRS, YFSETQ. The CDR3 has 15 amino acids. Trimming cost V 3 bases and J 6 bases; bases outside gene matches: 4. CDR3 coding DNA: TGCGCCAGCAGCTATAGCGGGAGGGCCCCCGGGGAGCTGTTTTTT. Its protein is CASSYSGRAPGELFF.

The chain couples TRBV23-1 to TRBJ2-7; perhaps TRBD2 as D (5 bases). TRBV23-1 is an open reading frame, and its role is uncertain. The ends were cut back, 4 bases at V and 3 bases at J, with 19 bases in the middle. The CDR3 runs 16 residues. The CDR3 DNA reads as TGCGCCAGCAGTCGAATTGGCACAGCGAGCGGCTACGAGCAGTACTTC. Translating gives CASSRIGTASGYEQYF.

This clone was seen once. This rearrangement joins TRBV5-8 to TRBJ1-1, with 7 bases identical to TRBD1. Germline values: CDR1 SGHTS, CDR2 YDEGEE. V was pared by 4 bases and J by 10 bases, with 10 bases of the junction left unmatched. The CDR3 has 13 residues. The CDR3 DNA reads as TGTGCCAGCAGCCTTACAGGGGCCCGAGCAGCTTTCTTT. Translating gives CASSLTGARAAFF.